The 4 T cell receptor beta chains below come from one sample, sequenced in a study of CD8+CD57+ T cells in acquired aplastic anemia. Profiles of TCR beta VDJ and CDR3 were generated from a genomic DNA template. TCRdb ran MiXCR on the reads and lists one entry per CDR3 protein. Among under 200,000 distinct CDR3 sequences listed, 48% were seen once. Sequenced patients had shown CD8+CD57+ cell expansion by flow cytometry. Sequenced material: sorted CD4+, CD8+, or CD8+CD57+ T cells (not recorded which) from PBMCs. All receptors derive from a human donor with aplastic anemia.

Only a few counts were recorded for this clonotype. The genes are TRBV25-1 and TRBJ2-7, with D possibly matching TRBD2 (5 bases). The CDR3 has 18 amino acids. Germline CDR1 is MGHDK and CDR2 is SYGVNS. Trimming stripped 0 bases from V and 3 bases from J, with 21 bases between. For the CDR3, the DNA is TGTGCCAGCAGTGAATATGGCCTCAATCCGGGGTCGATCTACGAGCAGTACTTC. This codes for CASSEYGLNPGSIYEQYF.

This clonotype was recorded at least ten times. The chain employs TRBV19 and TRBJ2-1, with D hard to call. The CDR3 totals 14 residues. The V gene lost 3 bases and the J gene lost 9 bases, with 15 bases spanning the gap. Germline assignment: CDR1 LNHDA and CDR2 SQIVND (reference sequence). In DNA form, the CDR3 reads TGTGCCAGTAGTATTGACATGGCAGGTAGTGAGCAGTTCTTC. This encodes CASSIDMAGSEQFF. Looking up the rest from reference TRBV19 and TRBJ2-1 gives the full variable domain: DGGITQSPKYLFRKEGQNVTLSCEQNLNHDAMYWYRQDPGQGLRLIYYSQIVNDFQKGDIAEGYSVSREKKESFPLTVTSAQKNPTAFYLCASSIDMAGSEQFFGPGTRLTVL.

The chain couples TRBV10-3 to TRBJ1-1; TRBD1 aligns across 10 bases. V trimming: 0 bases; J trimming: 5 bases; junction bases outside the gene matches: 3. Germline CDR1 reads ENHRY; CDR2 reads SYGVKD. This CDR3 has 15 residues. Written as DNA, the CDR3 is TGTGCCATCAGTGAGTCGAGGGACAGGGGAACTGAAGCTTTCTTT. Its protein is CAISESRDRGTEAFF.

This clonotype was seen only a few times. The chain combines TRBV19 with TRBJ2-1, with 9 bases fitting TRBD2. V shed 11 bases, J shed 8 bases, and the junction held 16 bases outside the gene matches. The CDR3 runs to 15 residues. Germline-derived CDR1 and CDR2 are LNHDA and SQIVND (reference sequence). The DNA for the CDR3 is TGTGCCTGGAGTGGCGGGAGGGATAACAATGATGAGCAGTTCTTC. It yields the protein CAWSGGRDNNDEQFF.